These T cell receptor beta chains were read from a single sample in a study of blood T cell repertoires in COVID-19. TCRdb keeps only in-frame clones here, not all; method: immunoSEQ multiplex PCR. The sample holds about 210,000 clones, around 90% seen once. The material sequenced was PBMCs or T cells enriched from blood (not recorded which). These receptors came from a man in his thirties or forties who had recovered from COVID-19. Both conserved end residues are part of each CDR3. D genes are given only for firm matches. For some rows the clone size is stated as once, few or many, or as a class when expanded; others skip it.

D gene | clone size | J gene | V gene | CDR3 protein | CDR3 DNA
TRBD2 | once | TRBJ2-1 | TRBV10-3 | CAISERSAGAYNEQFF | TGTGCCATCAGTGAGAGGTCAGCGGGAGCCTACAATGAGCAGTTCTTC
- | - | TRBJ2-1 | TRBV7-6 | CASSWAGSSYNEQFF | TGTGCCAGCAGCTGGGCCGGGAGCTCCTACAATGAGCAGTTCTTC
- | - | TRBJ1-4 | TRBV30 | CAWSTRSGEKLFF | TGTGCCTGGTCCACGAGGTCGGGTGAAAAACTGTTTTTT
- | - | TRBJ1-4 | TRBV19 | CASSIHSGKLFF | TGTGCCAGTAGTATCCACAGCGGAAAACTGTTTTTT
TRBD2 | few | TRBJ2-2 | TRBV5-1 | CASSLTVAGGTGELFF | TGCGCCAGCAGCTTGACAGTAGCGGGAGGGACCGGGGAGCTGTTTTTT
TRBD1 | once | TRBJ2-7 | TRBV11-2 | CASSLGTGPYEQYF | TGTGCCAGCAGCTTAGGGACAGGGCCCTACGAGCAGTACTTC
- | once | TRBJ2-7 | TRBV19 | CASSKEGEQYF | TGTGCCAGTAGTAAGGAGGGCGAGCAGTACTTC
- | - | TRBJ1-5 | TRBV12-2 | CASRFLWPQHF | TGTGCAAGTCGCTTCCTTTGGCCCCAGCATTTT
- | - | TRBJ1-6 | TRBV18 | CASSTDSSYNSPLHF | TGTGCCAGCTCAACGGACAGCTCCTATAATTCACCCCTCCACTTT
- | - | TRBJ2-7 | TRBV3-1/TRBV3-2 | CASSQEVKGGYYEQYF | TGTGCCAGCAGCCAAGAAGTCAAAGGAGGTTACTACGAGCAGTACTTC
TRBD1 | few | TRBJ1-6 | TRBV7-2 | CASSTSTGRNSPLHF | TGTGCCAGCAGCACGTCGACAGGGCGGAATTCACCCCTCCACTTT
- | - | TRBJ1-5 | TRBV10-2 | CASSATVSNQPQHF | TGCGCCAGCAGCGCGACAGTTAGCAATCAGCCCCAGCATTTT
TRBD1 | - | TRBJ2-5 | TRBV12-3/TRBV12-4 | CASKTSGGETQYF | TGTGCCAGCAAGACTTCAGGGGGAGAGACCCAGTACTTC